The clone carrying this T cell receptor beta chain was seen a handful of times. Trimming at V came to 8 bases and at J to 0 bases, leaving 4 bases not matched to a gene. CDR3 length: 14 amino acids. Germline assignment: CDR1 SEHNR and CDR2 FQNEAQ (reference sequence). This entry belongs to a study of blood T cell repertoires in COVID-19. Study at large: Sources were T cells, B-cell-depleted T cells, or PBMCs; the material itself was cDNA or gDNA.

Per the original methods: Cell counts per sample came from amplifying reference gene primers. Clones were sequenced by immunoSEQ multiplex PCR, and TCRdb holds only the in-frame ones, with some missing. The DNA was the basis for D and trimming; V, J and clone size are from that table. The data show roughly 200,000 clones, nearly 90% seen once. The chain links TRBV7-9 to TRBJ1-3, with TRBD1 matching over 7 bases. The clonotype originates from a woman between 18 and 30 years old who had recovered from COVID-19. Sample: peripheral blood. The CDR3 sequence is CASVDRYSGNTIYF. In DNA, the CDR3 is TGTGCCAGCGTGGACAGGTACTCTGGAAACACCATATATTTT.